These 24 T cell receptor beta chains came from one sample sequenced in a study of T cell responses to AZD1222 COVID-19 vaccine. The table came from immunoSEQ multiplex PCR; TCRdb's copy has only in-frame clones and leaves some out. The data hold about 270,000 clones, with 85% to 95% observed a single time. The sequencing here drew on peripheral blood, taken 28 days after the second AZD1222 dose. The receptor source for this set is an adult who received the AZD1222 COVID-19 vaccine.

The chain is built from TRBV12-3 or TRBV12-4 and TRBJ1-2; D ambiguous. V lost 5 bases and J lost 2, with 9 bases in between. This CDR3 is 13 amino acids long. Written as DNA, the CDR3 is TGTGCCAGCAGTCCTACAGCAAACTATGGCTACACCTTC. It encodes CASSPTANYGYTF.

CDR3: CASGVGENNSPLHF. The CDR3, as DNA: TGCGCCAGCGGAGTAGGAGAGAATAATTCACCCCTCCACTTT. The chain recombines TRBV5-1 with TRBJ1-6; D unclear. Germline V gives CDR1 SGHRS, CDR2 YFSETQ. V was pared by 7 bases and J by 5 bases, with 13 bases between. The CDR3 loop spans 14 amino acids. The full variable domain, completed using reference TRBV5-1 and TRBJ1-6, is KAGVTQTPRYLIKTRGQQVTLSCSPISGHRSVSWYQQTPGQGLQFLFEYFSETQRNKGNFPGRFSGRQFSNSRSEMNVSTLELGDSALYLCASGVGENNSPLHFGNGTRLTVT.

The V gene is TRBV28, the J gene TRBJ1-6; 7 bases match TRBD1. There are 14 residues in the CDR3. Per the germline V gene, CDR1 is MDHEN and CDR2 is SYDVKM. After removal of 5 bases from V and 9 bases from J, the junction contained 7 bases not matched to a gene. CDR3 protein: CASSTTGRGSPLHF. Written as DNA, the CDR3 is TGTGCCAGCAGTACGACAGGGAGGGGTTCACCCCTCCACTTT.

The chain recombines TRBV3-1 (or the pseudogene TRBV3-2) with TRBJ1-2, with D unresolved. V was trimmed by 6 bases and J by 4 bases, leaving 9 bases between them. The germline V gene has CDR1 LGHDT and CDR2 YNNKEL (reference sequence). This CDR3 has 12 residues. The CDR3 coding sequence is TGTGCCAGCAGTTCAGAGCCCTATGGCTACACCTTC. It codes for CASSSEPYGYTF.

The chain carries TRBV4-1 and TRBJ2-3, with unresolved D. Trimming pared 2 bases from V and 3 bases from J, leaving 18 bases between. The V gene's germline CDR1 is MGHRA and CDR2 YSYEKL. The CDR3 is made up of 17 amino acids. CDR3 sequence (DNA): TGCGCCAGCAGCCAACCCCGTGGGTTTAAAACGACAGATACGCAGTATTTT. This gives the protein CASSQPRGFKTTDTQYF.

This clone came up once. The V gene is TRBV5-8, the J gene TRBJ2-3; the D is unclear. V was shortened by 0 bases and J by 2 bases, with 10 bases between the two germline ends. This CDR3 has 15 residues. The germline V gene encodes CDR1 SGHTS and CDR2 YDEGEE. Here the CDR3 reads CASSLGSGFTDTQYF. The CDR3 region has the DNA TGTGCCAGCAGCTTGGGTAGTGGGTTCACAGATACGCAGTATTTT.

This chain connects TRBV3-1 (or the pseudogene TRBV3-2) to TRBJ1-5; D unresolved. The V gene lost 6 bases and the J gene lost 1 base, with 10 bases spanning the gap. The CDR3 length is 14 residues. Germline CDR1 reads LGHDT; CDR2 reads YNNKEL (reference sequence). CDR3 bases: TGTGCCAGCAGTCGGTCCTTAAGCAATCAGCCCCAGCATTTT. It encodes CASSRSLSNQPQHF.

Only one count was recorded for this clone. The chain joins TRBV5-4 to TRBJ1-2; tentatively, D is TRBD1 (6 bases). The CDR3 has 14 residues. Trimming stripped 4 bases from V and 1 base from J, with 11 bases between. CDR1 and CDR2 (germline): SGHNT, YYREEE (reference sequence). The CDR3 bases are TGTGCCAGCAGCCGGGGACAAAATAACTATGGCTACACCTTC. Residues: CASSRGQNNYGYTF.

The CDR3 DNA follows: TGTGCCAGCTCACAAGGAGGGAACTATGGCTACACCTTC. Translated: CASSQGGNYGYTF. The chain has TRBV18 and TRBJ1-2, with D unclear. Germline V gene lookup returns CDR1 KGHSH and CDR2 LQKENI. V lost 4 bases, J lost 2 bases, and 8 bases lay in between. This CDR3 is 13 amino acids long.

This clone was seen once. The V and J genes are TRBV6-5 and TRBJ2-2, with D perhaps given as TRBD1 or TRBD2 (5 bases each). Trimming pared 11 bases from V and 4 bases from J, leaving 20 bases between. CDR3 length equals 15 residues. Germline V lookup: CDR1 MNHEY, CDR2 SVGAGI. The CDR3 loop reads CAGTLGPRGTGELFF. The CDR3 nucleotides are TGTGCCGGAACCCTGGGACCGCGTGGCACCGGGGAGCTGTTTTTT.

The rearrangement joins TRBV21-1 to TRBJ1-5; TRBD1, as called in the table, went unchecked against the DNA. TRBV21-1 is a recognized pseudogene. This CDR3 is built from 15 residues. The CDR3 region is CASSKTGGNNQPQHF. The DNA for the CDR3 is TGTGCCAGCAGCAAAACAGGGGGCAACAATCAGCCCCAGCATTTT.

This chain uses TRBV3-1 (or the pseudogene TRBV3-2) with TRBJ2-3; a weak D match, TRBD1 (6 bases). Germline V gene sequence: CDR1 LGHDT, CDR2 YNNKEL (reference sequence). Trimming pared 3 bases from V and 3 bases from J, leaving 7 bases between. This CDR3 contains 13 residues. CDR3 coding DNA: TGTGCCAGCAGCCACCAGGGGACAGATACGCAGTATTTT. It specifies CASSHQGTDTQYF.

This chain connects TRBV5-1 to TRBJ2-2, with D possibly TRBD1 on 6 matching bases. This CDR3 has 15 amino acids. Trimming left V 5 bases short and J 4 bases short, with 15 bases between. Germline V gives CDR1 SGHRS, CDR2 YFSETQ. CDR3 residues: CASRPTGIATGELFF. In DNA, the CDR3 is TGCGCCAGCAGGCCCACAGGGATCGCCACCGGGGAGCTGTTTTTT.

To note about this clone: Other nucleotide sequences in the sample specify the same CDR3. V is TRBV19 and J is TRBJ1-2; no definite D call. Germline V gene sequence: CDR1 LNHDA, CDR2 SQIVND (reference sequence). Trimming took off 3 bases at V and 4 bases at J, with 6 bases between the two ends. The CDR3 runs to 12 residues. The CDR3 loop is CASSISSYGYTF. The CDR3 DNA is TGTGCCAGTAGTATCTCCAGCTATGGCTACACCTTC. Full variable domain (rest looked up from reference TRBV19 and TRBJ1-2): DGGITQSPKYLFRKEGQNVTLSCEQNLNHDAMYWYRQDPGQGLRLIYYSQIVNDFQKGDIAEGYSVSREKKESFPLTVTSAQKNPTAFYLCASSISSYGYTFGSGTRLTVV.

The gene calls are TRBV5-8 and TRBJ2-1; 12 bases line up with TRBD2. The CDR3 loop spans 17 amino acids. The V and J ends lost 0 bases and 4 bases, in that order; junction bases with no gene match: 5. Germline V gives CDR1 SGHTS, CDR2 YDEGEE. The CDR3 sequence is CASSLETSGGPYNEQFF. The CDR3 coding sequence is TGTGCCAGCAGCTTGGAGACTAGCGGGGGACCATACAATGAGCAGTTCTTC.

This sequence joins TRBV2 and TRBJ1-3; D call uncertain. CDR1 SNHLY and CDR2 FYNNEI come from the germline V gene. This CDR3 region has 15 residues. Trimming took off 5 bases at V and 0 bases at J, with 11 bases between the two ends. CDR3 protein: CASSPTATSGNTIYF. CDR3 DNA: TGTGCCAGCAGTCCGACGGCGACCTCTGGAAACACCATATATTTT.

This chain links TRBV11-2 with TRBJ1-4; 7 bases are a match to TRBD1. With 2 bases clipped from V and 8 bases from J, the junction kept 8 bases outside the gene matches. The CDR3 consists of 15 residues. Germline assignment: CDR1 SGHAT and CDR2 FQNNGV. CDR3 bases: TGTGCCAGCAGCTTACGGCAGGGGGAGAGGGAAAAACTGTTTTTT. Protein sequence: CASSLRQGEREKLFF.

This clone showed up just a few times. V gene TRBV2 combines with J gene TRBJ1-6, with a tentative D call TRBD1 (5 bases). V gave up 4 bases and J gave up 4 bases, with 11 bases separating them. CDR1 SNHLY and CDR2 FYNNEI come from the germline V gene. The CDR3 length is 15 residues. DNA for the CDR3: TGTGCCAGCAGTGGTGGGGCTAATTATAATTCACCCCTCCACTTT. It specifies CASSGGANYNSPLHF.

This clone was recorded only once. The rearrangement joins TRBV5-4 to TRBJ2-5, with D uncertain. Trimming took off 0 bases at V and 5 bases at J, with 8 bases between the two ends. From germline, CDR1 is SGHNT and CDR2 YYREEE (reference sequence). The CDR3 is 13 residues long. This CDR3 reads CASSLAPRETQYF. The CDR3 nucleotides are TGTGCCAGCAGCTTGGCCCCCCGGGAGACCCAGTACTTC.

The V call is TRBV19, the J call TRBJ1-1; D is unresolved. The CDR3 has 11 residues. The germline CDR1 and CDR2 sequences are LNHDA and SQIVND (reference sequence). The V end was cut by 11 bases, the J end by 2 bases, with 9 bases between. Here the CDR3 reads CAALGNTEAFF. The CDR3 DNA follows: TGTGCCGCCCTGGGCAACACTGAAGCTTTCTTT. Full variable domain (outside the CDR3, taken from reference TRBV19 and TRBJ1-1): DGGITQSPKYLFRKEGQNVTLSCEQNLNHDAMYWYRQDPGQGLRLIYYSQIVNDFQKGDIAEGYSVSREKKESFPLTVTSAQKNPTAFYLCAALGNTEAFFGQGTRLTVV.

The J gene is TRBJ2-6, the V gene TRBV24-1; tentatively, D is TRBD2 (6 bases). Trimming stripped 7 bases from V and 4 bases from J, with 13 bases between. The germline V gene encodes CDR1 KGHDR and CDR2 SFDVKD. The CDR3 is 15 amino acids. CDR3: CATSLGGLGANVLTF. In DNA, the CDR3 is TGTGCCACCAGCCTAGGAGGGCTAGGGGCCAACGTCCTGACTTTC.

The CDR3 DNA reads TGTGCCAGCAGTGACTCGCCCGGGACAGGGATCGGGGAGCTGTTTTTT. Amino acid sequence: CASSDSPGTGIGELFF. The J gene is TRBJ2-2, the V gene TRBV6-4, with 9 positions matching TRBD1. Losses at the gene ends were 0 bases for V and 7 bases for J; bases not matched to a gene: 6. Germline V gene data show CDR1 as MRHNA and CDR2 as SNTAGT. The CDR3 runs to 16 residues.

The genes are TRBV5-1 and TRBJ2-1; TRBD2 matches 9 bases. V gave up 7 bases and J gave up 0 bases; unmatched junction bases: 5. CDR3 length: 15 residues. Germline V gives CDR1 SGHRS, CDR2 YFSETQ. CDR3 DNA: TGCGCCAGCCGCGGGGGGGTCAGCTCCTACAATGAGCAGTTCTTC. This sequence encodes CASRGGVSSYNEQFF.

V is TRBV5-1 and J is TRBJ1-1; weak D call: TRBD1 (5 bases). Germline V gives CDR1 SGHRS, CDR2 YFSETQ. Trimming took off 0 bases at V and 3 bases at J, with 9 bases between the two ends. The length of the CDR3 is 14 residues. As DNA, the CDR3 is TGCGCCAGCAGCTTGGGGGGCGCGGACACTGAAGCTTTCTTT. As protein: CASSLGGADTEAFF.